One sample yielded the 28 T cell receptor beta chains listed below, sequenced in a study of T-cell memory formation after mild COVID-19. TCRdb itself ran the 5' RACE reads through MiXCR, one entry per CDR3 protein. The sample records fewer than 450,000 distinct CDR3 sequences, around 24% being singletons. Sequencing used PBMCs or a T cell subset sorted from them (not recorded which). The receptor set was obtained from an adult woman who had mild COVID-19 (a few samples of this study predate the infection). Cell type and time point are not known.

V is TRBV5-1 and J is TRBJ1-5; D is possibly TRBD1 (5 bases). The CDR3 contains 17 residues. The ends were cut back, 7 bases at V and 0 bases at J, with 20 bases in the middle. Germline V gene data show CDR1 as SGHRS and CDR2 as YFSETQ. In DNA, the CDR3 is TGCGCCAGCTCCATGGGCCCGACAGAAAATAGCAATCAGCCCCAGCATTTT. Its protein is CASSMGPTENSNQPQHF.

The V gene is TRBV15, the J gene TRBJ1-1; no clear D gene. Trimming removed 1 base from V and 3 bases from J, with 6 bases in between. Germline lookup yields CDR1 LNHNV and CDR2 YYDKDF (reference sequence). The length of the CDR3 is 13 residues. The CDR3 loop is CATSRGVDTEAFF. The DNA of the CDR3 is TGTGCCACCAGCAGAGGAGTAGACACTGAAGCTTTCTTT.

This clonotype was seen a handful of times. The J gene is TRBJ1-1, the V gene TRBV5-1, with D unclear. V was pared by 4 bases and J by 4 bases, with 11 bases between. The CDR3 length is 13 residues. Germline assignment: CDR1 SGHRS and CDR2 YFSETQ. The CDR3 DNA is TGCGCCAGCAGCCTCGTGGCTGCCACTGAAGCTTTCTTT. Translated: CASSLVAATEAFF.

The chain has TRBV12-3 or TRBV12-4 and TRBJ1-1, with 7 bases matching TRBD1. Germline trimming cut 4 bases from V and 6 bases from J; bases unmatched to any gene: 8. The CDR3 spans 14 residues. This CDR3 is CASSYRGRRSEAFF. The CDR3, as DNA: TGTGCCAGCAGTTACAGGGGTCGGAGGTCTGAAGCTTTCTTT.

The genes are TRBV7-9 and TRBJ2-7; D is possibly TRBD1 (5 bases). Trimming pared 1 base from V and 2 bases from J, leaving 18 bases between. This CDR3 spans 17 amino acids. Germline CDR1 and CDR2: SEHNR and FQNEAQ (reference sequence). DNA for the CDR3: TGTGCCAGCAGCTTAGTGGGTTGGGGCAACCCTCCCTACGAGCAGTACTTC. It is translated as CASSLVGWGNPPYEQYF.

In this sample, this clonotype turned up a few times. The chain has TRBV4-1 and TRBJ2-5, with unresolved D. Germline V CDR1 and CDR2: MGHRA, YSYEKL. The CDR3 is 13 amino acids. Trimming removed 3 bases at V and 1 base at J, with 6 bases between. CDR3 sequence reads: CASSHPFQETQYF. CDR3 nucleotide sequence: TGCGCCAGCAGCCATCCCTTCCAAGAGACCCAGTACTTC.

The chain couples TRBV24-1 to TRBJ2-5; tentatively, D is TRBD1 (5 bases). CDR1 and CDR2 from the germline V gene are KGHDR and SFDVKD. Trimming shortened V by 5 bases and J by 1 base, and 7 bases separated the two germline ends. There are 13 residues in the CDR3. The CDR3 DNA is TGTGCCACCAGTGCAGGGTTCCAAGAGACCCAGTACTTC. Translating it yields CATSAGFQETQYF.

The V call is TRBV5-1, the J call TRBJ1-5; TRBD1 matches 8 bases. Germline CDR1 SGHRS, CDR2 YFSETQ. The trim removed 4 bases at V and 5 bases at J, leaving 11 bases unmatched. The CDR3 loop spans 16 amino acids. The CDR3 here is CASSPETGGPHQPQHF. Written as DNA, the CDR3 is TGCGCCAGCAGCCCTGAAACAGGGGGTCCTCATCAGCCCCAGCATTTT.

The sample holds many counts of this clonotype. This chain joins TRBV9 and TRBJ2-3; tentative D call: TRBD2 (6 bases). V dropped 0 bases and J dropped 8 bases, with 10 bases sitting between them. CDR1 SGDLS and CDR2 YYNGEE come from the germline V gene. The CDR3 has 13 amino acids. The CDR3 coding sequence is TGTGCCAGCAGCGTAGTCGAGGGAGGTACGCAGTATTTT. Translating it yields CASSVVEGGTQYF.

The rearrangement links TRBV5-5 to TRBJ1-4; a weak D match, TRBD1 (5 bases). V was shortened by 4 bases and J by 1 base, with 14 bases between the two germline ends. This CDR3 is 16 amino acids long. Per germline, CDR1 SGHKS and CDR2 YYEKEE (reference sequence). The CDR3 spells CASSTRGGGTNEKLFF. CDR3 coding DNA: TGTGCCAGCAGCACCCGCGGGGGGGGAACTAATGAAAAACTGTTTTTT.

In its sample, this clonotype was seen a few times. V gene TRBV29-1 combines with J gene TRBJ2-7, with 7 bases matching TRBD1. CDR1 and CDR2 from the germline V gene are SQVTM and ANQGSEA. The CDR3 sequence is 12 residues long. V gave up 7 bases and J gave up 2 bases; unmatched junction bases: 5. The CDR3: CSATTGPYEQYF. For the CDR3, the DNA is TGCAGCGCGACGACAGGGCCCTACGAGCAGTACTTC.

The chain couples TRBV19 to TRBJ1-6; D not resolved. The CDR3 has 13 residues. The germline V gene encodes CDR1 LNHDA and CDR2 SQIVND (reference sequence). V was trimmed by 6 bases and J by 7 bases, leaving 10 bases between them. The CDR3 sequence is CASSPRGNSPLHF. The CDR3 bases are TGTGCCAGTAGCCCCCGAGGAAATTCACCCCTCCACTTT.

This clonotype appeared a few times. V is TRBV18 and J is TRBJ1-1; unclear D gene. The V and J ends lost 3 bases and 9 bases respectively, with 14 bases between them. This CDR3 spans 13 amino acids. CDR1 is KGHSH and CDR2 is LQKENI in the germline V gene. DNA for the CDR3: TGTGCCAGCTCACCGGGCTTGAGGGAGCAAGCTTTCTTT. It specifies CASSPGLREQAFF.

The chain is built from TRBV24-1 and TRBJ2-1; the match to TRBD1 covers 8 bases. Germline V gives CDR1 KGHDR, CDR2 SFDVKD. The ends lost 4 bases at V and 8 bases at J; junction bases unmatched: 12. The CDR3 length is 16 residues. DNA of the CDR3: TGTGCCACCAGTGACCCCGTCGGACAGGGAAGGCATGAGCAGTTCTTC. Its protein product is CATSDPVGQGRHEQFF.

The rearrangement links TRBV10-3 to TRBJ2-1; TRBD2 aligns across 8 bases. The V gene's germline CDR1 is ENHRY and CDR2 SYGVKD. CDR3 length: 14 residues. V dropped 6 bases and J dropped 8; count of bases not matched to a gene: 9. The CDR3 region has the DNA TGTGCCATCAGCCCGGGAGGGATGGTATATGAGCAGTTCTTC. This gives the protein CAISPGGMVYEQFF.

The chain joins TRBV3-1 to TRBJ2-1; TRBD2 matches 14 bases. Trimming at V came to 6 bases and at J to 4 bases, leaving 8 bases not matched to a gene. The CDR3 is made up of 17 amino acids. Germline V gene sequence: CDR1 LGHDT, CDR2 YNNKEL (reference sequence). CDR3: CASRGTSGGPLYNEQFF. In DNA, the CDR3 is TGTGCCAGCAGGGGGACTAGCGGGGGACCTTTATACAATGAGCAGTTCTTC.

The chain employs TRBV12-3 or TRBV12-4 and TRBJ2-5; D is perhaps TRBD2 (7 bases). CDR3 length equals 15 residues. Trimming pared 6 bases from V and 3 bases from J, leaving 17 bases between. The CDR3 nucleotides read TGTGCCAGCAGCCCCTGGGGGGGCGGGAAAGAGACCCAGTACTTC. Translating it yields CASSPWGGGKETQYF.

This clonotype was found a few times. This rearrangement joins TRBV4-1 to TRBJ2-2; 8 nucleotides line up with TRBD2. Germline V gene data show CDR1 as MGHRA and CDR2 as YSYEKL. Losses at the gene ends were 4 bases for V and 4 bases for J; bases not matched to a gene: 5. This CDR3 spans 15 amino acids. The CDR3 loop reads CASSLSGASTGELFF. The CDR3, as DNA: TGCGCCAGCAGCCTTAGCGGGGCTTCCACCGGGGAGCTGTTTTTT.

This clonotype came up a few times. The chain carries TRBV3-1 and TRBJ2-7; D might be TRBD1 (6 bases). Germline loops: CDR1 LGHDT, CDR2 YNNKEL (reference sequence). With 4 bases removed from V and 3 bases from J, the gap between germline ends came to 10 bases. The CDR3 is made up of 13 amino acids. CDR3 coding DNA: TGTGCCAGCAGCCCGACAGGTATCTACGAGCAGTACTTC. It codes for CASSPTGIYEQYF.

The J gene is TRBJ1-2, the V gene TRBV20-1; no reliable D call. This CDR3 has 10 amino acids. From germline, CDR1 is DFQATT and CDR2 SNEGSKA (reference sequence). V was trimmed by 0 bases and J by 8 bases, leaving 4 bases between them. CDR3 region: CSARELGYTF. The CDR3 DNA reads TGCAGTGCTAGAGAATTAGGCTACACCTTC.

This clonotype has just a few counts. V usage is TRBV9 and J usage is TRBJ2-7; 7 bases fit TRBD2. The CDR3 loop spans 17 amino acids. V was pared by 4 bases and J by 0 bases, with 13 bases of the junction left unmatched. Germline V CDR1 and CDR2: SGDLS, YYNGEE. The CDR3, as DNA: TGTGCCAGCAGCCCTCATGGGGGGGACTCGATCTCCTACGAGCAGTACTTC. Translating gives CASSPHGGDSISYEQYF.

The genes are TRBV5-1 and TRBJ1-2; D is undetermined. V lost 7 bases and J 4 bases, leaving 20 bases between the germline ends. Germline V lookup: CDR1 SGHRS, CDR2 YFSETQ. This CDR3 comprises 15 residues. DNA for the CDR3: TGCGCCAGCCCACAAGGGATGGAGCGTGTCTATGGCTACACCTTC. It specifies CASPQGMERVYGYTF.

This clonotype was found a few times. This chain connects TRBV12-3 or TRBV12-4 to TRBJ1-4; a possible D gene is TRBD1 (6 bases). The CDR3 has 16 amino acids. The V end lost 5 bases, the J end lost 2 bases, and 15 bases lay between the germline ends. For the CDR3, the DNA is TGTGCCAGCAGTGACCGGGACACTCCGACTAATGAAAAACTGTTTTTT. Protein sequence: CASSDRDTPTNEKLFF.

The V call is TRBV12-3 or TRBV12-4, the J call TRBJ2-7, with D tentatively TRBD2 (6 bases). V was shortened by 3 bases and J by 2 bases, with 11 bases between the two germline ends. The CDR3 is 14 amino acids. This CDR3 is CASSFSTGAYEQYF. The CDR3 nucleotides read TGTGCCAGCAGTTTCAGCACGGGGGCCTACGAGCAGTACTTC.

The genes are TRBV5-6 and TRBJ1-2; D ambiguous. V shed 4 bases and J shed 4 bases, with 17 bases lying between them. The CDR3 totals 15 residues. Per the germline V gene, CDR1 is SGHDT and CDR2 is YYEEEE. The CDR3 nucleotides read TGTGCCAGCAGCGACCGGCCCTCGGAACCCTATGGCTACACCTTC. It encodes CASSDRPSEPYGYTF.

There are a few counts of this clonotype. The chain carries TRBV7-2 and TRBJ2-3; D is perhaps TRBD1 (5 bases). CDR3 length: 15 amino acids. Looked up from germline, CDR1 is SGHTA and CDR2 is FQGNSA. V was trimmed by 1 base and J by 5 bases, leaving 13 bases between them. CDR3 in amino acids: CASSLGSAGIDTQYF. CDR3 in DNA: TGTGCCAGCAGCTTAGGGTCCGCAGGGATAGATACGCAGTATTTT.

This chain joins TRBV12-3 or TRBV12-4 and TRBJ2-3; 12 bases map to TRBD2. Unmatched junction bases numbered 4, after V lost 6 bases and J lost 0 bases. This CDR3 is 16 amino acids long. CDR3 nucleotides: TGTGCCAGCAGGCTGACTAGCGGGAGAAGCACAGATACGCAGTATTTT. It translates to CASRLTSGRSTDTQYF.

This clonotype occurred a few times. The genes are TRBV20-1 and TRBJ2-1; 9 positions match TRBD2. Per germline, CDR1 DFQATT and CDR2 SNEGSKA (reference sequence). V was pared by 6 bases and J by 2 bases, with 5 bases of the junction left unmatched. The CDR3 covers 14 residues. The CDR3, as DNA: TGCAGTGCCTACTTAGCGGGAGCCTACAATGAGCAGTTCTTC. This encodes CSAYLAGAYNEQFF.